This T cell receptor beta chain was found in a study of beta chain features in type 1 diabetes (dated by TCRdb to between 2017 and 2018). About the full investigation: No differences in mean age, gender distribution, total cell number or subset yield were found between patients and healthy donors. Naive and central memory subsets were obtained from all 30 or so donors, but regulatory and stem cell-like memory subsets were isolated from only 8 patients and roughly 8 healthy donors. A total of approximately 110,000,000 sorted cells were examined across all samples, and a strong correlation was observed between cell number per subset and RNA yield. The study compared the TCRB repertoires of sorted circulating CD4+ T cell subsets in recently diagnosed type 1 diabetes patients with those in matched healthy donors. What the authors observed across the whole study: Patients with type 1 diabetes made fewer insertions and deleted more nucleotides at VDJ recombination sites, implying thymic rearrangement abnormalities. PCR might favor shorter templates, but patient and control samples were amplified and corrected together, so any skew would affect both groups equally. Type 1 diabetes patients showed a moderate but significant shortening of TCRB CDR3 length in all four CD4+ subsets. Because cDNA rather than genomic DNA was sequenced, highly expressing activated cells could have been over-represented, although no difference in activation and CD3 levels was found between groups. Because small numbers of individuals were included in the HLA sub-analyses, any influence of HLA type on TCRB rearrangement was left unresolved. Naive, central memory and regulatory TCRB repertoires appeared to be more similar among patients than among healthy donors.

The entire isolated RNA was reverse transcribed using the High Capacity cDNA Reverse Transcription Kit, and thus expressed TCRB transcripts were sequenced. Deep immunoSEQ sequencing was applied to naive, central memory and regulatory T cell samples, giving an average of around 3.8 million total reads per sample. Sorted cells were lysed in RLT buffer, and RNA was extracted using DNase-treated RNeasy Micro or Mini kits according to cell number. Each cell subset was processed on its own to prevent cross-contamination, while patient and healthy donor samples were processed together. Using the immunoSEQ multiplex PCR, TCRB sequences were amplified from cDNA into 87-bp fragments spanning the CDR3 region. Sequencing of the amplicons was done on the Illumina HiSeq platform. Concerning the study's data processing: PCR bias was corrected computationally using synthetic template baselines, and reads within Hamming distance 2 were collapsed, with unmergeable singletons discarded. Reads were aligned to IMGT to assign V, D and J genes, CDR3 length, and insertions or deletions at six rearrangement sites. Within each subset, clonotype counts were normalized to the number of sorted cells before true diversity and Gini coefficients were calculated with the tcR R package. The overlap coefficient, calculated on TCRB nucleotide sequences, was used to measure repertoire sharing. As a proxy for the pre-selection repertoire, out-of-frame TCRB sequences from naive cells were analyzed. In its TCRdb copy, this immuneACCESS table keeps in-frame sequences only and misses some clones. Where compared with another copy, unresolved V genes explain less than half of these, and the others have no known cause. For V, J and clone size, that table is used; D and trimming come from the DNA. This sample is represented by 350,000 to 450,000 clones; around 16% of them were singletons. Together, the top ten hold more than 0.015% of the sample.

This clone was seen only a few times. This clone's antigen is unknown. Per-base quality was not reported, and no clone a single base away is much larger than it. CDR1 and CDR2 were assigned from the germline V gene as SGDLS and YYNGEE. The CDR3 sequence holds 15 residues, the cysteine and phenylalanine included. The only DNA kept is the CDR3, 45 bases in frame from the first base. Trimming costs V 1 base and J 0 bases, and their ends lie 5 bases apart. From each donor, a single peripheral blood sample of approximately 110 mL on average was drawn into heparinised tubes. Naive, central memory, regulatory and stem cell-like memory CD4+ T cells were sorted on a BD FACSAria II using a panel including CD45RO, CCR7, CD25, CD127, CD95 and CD27. Purity was above 95% for every sorted population. PBMCs were isolated right away by Lymphoprep density gradient centrifugation and were stained directly, without culture. Samples were stained and sorted in pairs, with one healthy donor and one patient per experiment, so that batch effects were minimized.

The sequence came from a woman aged 18-29 years in good health. Source material: naive CD4+ T cells from blood. The cell subset or site label, read with the paper, signifies: true naive CD4+ T cells. The rearranged chain carries TRBV9 and TRBJ2-6, with the D gene uncertain. In nucleotide form, the sequence is TGTGCCAGCAGCGTAACAAGCTCTGGGGCCAACGTCCTGACTTTC. Translated, it reads CASSVTSSGANVLTF.